Each of the 9 T cell receptor beta chains below was sequenced from the same sample in a study of T cell repertoires in cytomegalovirus infection. TCRdb independently ran MiXCR on the reads; one entry per CDR3 protein. The sample includes approximately 140,000 distinct CDR3 sequences, under 8% of them seen just once. The sample comprised PBMCs. The receptors originated from a human donor in good health (CMV status not recorded). Some clones in this sample may be carry-over from other donors' samples.

This clonotype showed up many times. The V and J genes are TRBV7-3 and TRBJ2-4; D remains ambiguous. V was clipped by 5 bases and J by 9 bases, with 14 bases between them. CDR1 is SGHTA, CDR2 FQGTGA, per germline. The CDR3 is 13 amino acids. The CDR3 DNA reads as TGTGCCAGCAGCCCTCGTGTGGGTGGCATTCAGTACTTC. Translation gives CASSPRVGGIQYF.

This clonotype was seen many times. The genes are TRBV4-1 and TRBJ1-6; no clear D. The germline CDR1 and CDR2 sequences are MGHRA and YSYEKL. Deletions cut 4 bases from V and 6 bases from J, with 10 bases between. This CDR3 spans 14 amino acids. CDR3 DNA: TGCGCCAGCAGCCTGGGTGACCCTAATTCACCCCTCCACTTT. Translating gives CASSLGDPNSPLHF.

A remark on this clonotype: A much larger clone lies a single base off, so this may be a read error. Because it lacks the conserved phenylalanine or tryptophan at the end, this CDR3 is likely a read error. CDR3 residues: CSAVRQGNQPQHL. In DNA, the CDR3 is TGCAGTGCTGTGAGACAGGGAAATCAGCCCCAGCATCTT. V is TRBV20-1 and J is TRBJ1-5, with 7 bases aligning to TRBD1. Losses at the gene ends were 5 bases for V and 4 bases for J; bases not matched to a gene: 5. Germline CDR1 reads DFQATT; CDR2 reads SNEGSKA (reference sequence). The CDR3 extends over 13 amino acids.

This clonotype has more than one count but fewer than ten. The chain employs TRBV2 and TRBJ1-5, with 9 bases matching TRBD1. Trimming cost V 3 bases and J 2 bases; bases outside gene matches: 2. The CDR3 spans 15 residues. Germline-derived CDR1 and CDR2 are SNHLY and FYNNEI. CDR3 loop: CASSERTGGNQPQHF. As DNA, the CDR3 is TGTGCCAGCAGTGAGCGGACAGGGGGCAATCAGCCCCAGCATTTT.

Ten or more counts support this clonotype. The genes are TRBV7-6 and TRBJ2-7; unclear D gene. The CDR3 is 15 residues long. Germline V gene sequence: CDR1 SGHVS, CDR2 FNYEAQ. The V gene lost 1 base and the J gene lost 4 bases, with 14 bases spanning the gap. CDR3 DNA sequence: TGTGCCAGCAGCTTAGAGGCAGCGAAATCTTACGAGCAGTACTTC. Protein product: CASSLEAAKSYEQYF. The entire variable domain, with the rest obtained from reference TRBV7-6 and TRBJ2-7, is as follows: GAGVSQSPRYKVTKRGQDVALRCDPISGHVSLYWYRQALGQGPEFLTYFNYEAQQDKSGLPNDRFSAERPEGSISTLTIQRTEQRDSAMYRCASSLEAAKSYEQYFGPGTRLTVT.

This clonotype was found a few times. V and J are TRBV15 and TRBJ2-7; TRBD1 agrees at 8 bases. This CDR3 has 16 residues. After removal of 1 base from V and 5 bases from J, the junction contained 10 bases not matched to a gene. Germline lookup yields CDR1 LNHNV and CDR2 YYDKDF (reference sequence). This chain's CDR3 is CATSRGPRTGRNEQYF. In DNA form, the CDR3 reads TGTGCCACCAGCAGAGGGCCCCGGACAGGGAGAAACGAGCAGTACTTC.

This clonotype was observed at least ten times. The CDR3 reads CASSLVQNKDTQYF. The CDR3 DNA sequence: TGTGCCAGCAGTTTAGTACAGAATAAGGATACGCAGTATTTT. The genes are TRBV28 and TRBJ2-3; D call uncertain. The CDR3 loop spans 14 amino acids. V lost 2 bases and J lost 6, with 12 bases in between. Germline CDR1 and CDR2: MDHEN and SYDVKM.

There are many counts of this clonotype. The chain uses TRBV6-2 or TRBV6-3 and TRBJ1-1; TRBD1 is a possible D gene (6 bases). Looked up from germline, CDR1 is MNHEY and CDR2 is SVGEGT. V was shortened by 7 bases and J by 7 bases, with 22 bases between the two germline ends. This CDR3 comprises 15 residues. Here the CDR3 reads CASTEVGGRVDEAFF. The CDR3 nucleotides read TGTGCCAGCACTGAGGTCGGGGGGCGGGTGGATGAAGCTTTCTTT.

This clonotype was detected many times. The chain employs TRBV7-9 and TRBJ2-1; possible D gene TRBD1, 5 bases. In germline, CDR1 is SEHNR, CDR2 FQNEAQ (reference sequence). The CDR3 spans 15 residues. Trimming shortened V by 5 bases and J by 8 bases, and 19 bases separated the two germline ends. The DNA of the CDR3 is TGTGCCAGCAGCCTTGGGGCCGGACACCACGATGAGCAGTTCTTC. As protein: CASSLGAGHHDEQFF.